The T cell receptor (beta chain) under discussion was sequenced for a study of shared clonotypes between healthy human individuals. Memory CD4+ cells were the fraction left after CD45RA+ naive selection. Study-wide results and limits: Against clonotypes common to all four donors, non-shared ones had lower generation probabilities.

The repertoire was sequenced with immunoSEQ multiplex PCR; TCRdb's copy has only in-frame clones and lacks some. Among about 1 million clones listed, roughly 80% were seen once. The CDR3 spans 14 residues. Deletions cut 4 bases from V and 6 bases from J, with 17 bases between. The germline CDR1 and CDR2 sequences are SGHRS and YFSETQ. This clone was seen just once. The antigen remains unidentified. Sequencing was performed on memory CD4+ T cells sorted from blood. The subset denotes: CD45RA-negative fraction. This TCR came from a young man in good health. This chain connects TRBV5-1 to TRBJ2-7, with D possibly being TRBD1 or TRBD2 (5 bases each). The CDR3 loop reads CASSTGTAMSEQYF. DNA of the CDR3: TGCGCCAGCAGCACCGGGACCGCGATGAGCGAGCAGTACTTC.